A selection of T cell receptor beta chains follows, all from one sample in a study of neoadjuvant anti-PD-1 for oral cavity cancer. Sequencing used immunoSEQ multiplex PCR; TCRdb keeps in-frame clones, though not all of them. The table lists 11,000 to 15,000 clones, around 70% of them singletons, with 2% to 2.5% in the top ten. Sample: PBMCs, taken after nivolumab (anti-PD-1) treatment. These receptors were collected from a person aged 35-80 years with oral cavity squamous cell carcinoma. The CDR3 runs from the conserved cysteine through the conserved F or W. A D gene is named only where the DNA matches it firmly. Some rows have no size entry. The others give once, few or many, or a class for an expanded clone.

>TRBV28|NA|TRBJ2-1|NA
TGTGCCAGCAGTTCCTTTGGGGGACGATCCTACAATGAGCAGTTCTTC
CASSSFGGRSYNEQFF
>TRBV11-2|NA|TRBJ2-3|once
TGTGCCAGCAGCTTAGCTAGGACATCAGATACGCAGTATTTT
CASSLARTSDTQYF
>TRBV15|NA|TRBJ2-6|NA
TGTGCCACCAGCAGGAGAAAAACTGGGGCCAACGTCCTGACTTTC
CATSRRKTGANVLTF
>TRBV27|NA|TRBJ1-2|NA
TGTGCCAGCAGTCCCAAACAGGCGGCCTACTATGGCTACACCTTC
CASSPKQAAYYGYTF
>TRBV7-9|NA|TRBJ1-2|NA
TGTGCCAGCAGCCCCCTGACAGGATTTGGCAACTATGGCTACACCTTC
CASSPLTGFGNYGYTF
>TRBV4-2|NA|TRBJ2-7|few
TGTGCCAGCAGCCAAGAGTGGGCGGGTTCCTACGAGCAGTACTTC
CASSQEWAGSYEQYF
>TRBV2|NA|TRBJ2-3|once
TGTGCCAGCAGTAGCTCTACCCGAAGCACAGATACGCAGTATTTT
CASSSSTRSTDTQYF
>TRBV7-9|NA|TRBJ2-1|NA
TGTGCCAGTGGGGGACTCCTATCCTACAATGAGCAGTTCTTC
CASGGLLSYNEQFF
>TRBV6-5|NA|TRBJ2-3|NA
TGTGCCAGCAGGCAGGGGGATACGCAGTATTTT
CASRQGDTQYF
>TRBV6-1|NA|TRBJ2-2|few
TGTGCCATCACTGTGGCCGGGGAGCTGTTTTTT
CAITVAGELFF
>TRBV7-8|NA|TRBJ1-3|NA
TGTGCCAGCAGCCTAGACAGCACTGGAAACACCATATATTTT
CASSLDSTGNTIYF
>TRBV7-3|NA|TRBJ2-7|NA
TGTGCCAGCAGCTCCGACGGCTACGAGCAGTACTTC
CASSSDGYEQYF
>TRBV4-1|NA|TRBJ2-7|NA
TGCGCCAGCAGCCAAGGCGAGGGTCGTCCGTCGGGCAGGGGCAGATACGAGCAGTACTTC
CASSQGEGRPSGRGRYEQYF
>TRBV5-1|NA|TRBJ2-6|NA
TGCGCCAGCAGCTTTATGGCTGGGGCCAACGTCCTGACTTTC
CASSFMAGANVLTF
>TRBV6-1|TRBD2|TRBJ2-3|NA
TGTGCCAGCAGGAACTACAGTAGAGAAGCGGGAACGCAGTATTTT
CASRNYSREAGTQYF
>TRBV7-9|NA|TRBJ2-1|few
TGTGCCAGCCAATCTAGCTCCTACAATGAGCAGTTCTTC
CASQSSSYNEQFF
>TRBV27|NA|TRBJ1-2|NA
TGTGCCAGCAGTTTATCGCAGAGTTTGGGTGGCTACACCTTC
CASSLSQSLGGYTF
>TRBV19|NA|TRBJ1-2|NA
TGTGCCAGTAAGATAAAAGGGGGGCTTTATGGCTACACCTTC
CASKIKGGLYGYTF
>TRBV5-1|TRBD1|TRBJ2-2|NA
TGCGCCAGCAGCTTGGCCGGGACAGGGGGTGGCACCGGGGAGCTGTTTTTT
CASSLAGTGGGTGELFF
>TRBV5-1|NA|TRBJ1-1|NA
TGCGCCAGCAGCATTGGACGGACGAGTGAAGCTTTCTTT
CASSIGRTSEAFF
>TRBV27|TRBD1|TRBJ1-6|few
TGTGCCAGCAGTCTCCCTCCCGACAGGGGGAGGAATTCACCCCTCCACTTT
CASSLPPDRGRNSPLHF
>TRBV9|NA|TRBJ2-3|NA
TGTGCCAGCAGCGTAGACACAGATACGCAGTATTTT
CASSVDTDTQYF
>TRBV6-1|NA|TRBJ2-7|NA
TGTGCCAGCAGGGGAAATATGGAGGAGCAGTACTTC
CASRGNMEEQYF
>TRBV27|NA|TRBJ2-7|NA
TGTGCCAGCAGTGCACTTAGCTCCTACGAGCAGTACTTC
CASSALSSYEQYF
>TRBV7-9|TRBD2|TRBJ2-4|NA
TGTGCCAGCAGCTCAATGGGAGGACTAGCGGTAGCCAAAAACATTCAGTACTTC
CASSSMGGLAVAKNIQYF
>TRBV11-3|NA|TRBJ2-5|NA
TGTGCCAGCAGCCCGCCGTTCTCTGAGACCCAGTACTTC
CASSPPFSETQYF
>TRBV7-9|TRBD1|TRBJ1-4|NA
TGTGCCAGCAGCTTCTTACCGGGACAGGGGGATGAAAAACTGTTTTTT
CASSFLPGQGDEKLFF
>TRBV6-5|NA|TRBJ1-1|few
TGTGCCAGCAGTTACTGGAGGAACACTGAAGCTTTCTTT
CASSYWRNTEAFF
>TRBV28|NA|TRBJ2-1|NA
TGTGCCAGCAGTTTAGGGGCAATCAATGAGCAGTTCTTC
CASSLGAINEQFF
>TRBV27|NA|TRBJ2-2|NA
TGTGCCAGCAGTTCCCTCGGGCTAGCCGGGGAGCTGTTTTTT
CASSSLGLAGELFF
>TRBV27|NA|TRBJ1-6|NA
TGTGCCAGCACTCCCGACAGGTGGTATTCACCCCTCCACTTT
CASTPDRWYSPLHF
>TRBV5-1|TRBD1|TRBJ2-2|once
TGCGCCAGCAGTCCTAGATTGACAGGGAGTGTAGCCGGGGAGCTGTTTTTT
CASSPRLTGSVAGELFF
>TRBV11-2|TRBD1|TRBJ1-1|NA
TGTGCCAGCAGTCAACCGGGACAGCCTGACACTGAAGCTTTCTTT
CASSQPGQPDTEAFF
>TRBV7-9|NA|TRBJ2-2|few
TGTGCCAGCACCACAAGAGGGACCGGGGAGCTGTTTTTT
CASTTRGTGELFF
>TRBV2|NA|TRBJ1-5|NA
TGTGCCAGCAGTCGACAGGATCAGCCCCAGCATTTT
CASSRQDQPQHF
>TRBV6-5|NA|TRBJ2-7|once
TGTGCCAGCAGTTCCGGGGGAGTCTCCTACGAGCAGTACTTC
CASSSGGVSYEQYF
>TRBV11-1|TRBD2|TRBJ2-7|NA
TGTGCCAGCAGCCCCAACCTAGCGGGGGCGGCCTACGAGCAGTACTTC
CASSPNLAGAAYEQYF
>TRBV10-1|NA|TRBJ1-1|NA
TGCGCCAGCAGTGACGGGCAAAGTACTGAAGCTTTCTTT
CASSDGQSTEAFF
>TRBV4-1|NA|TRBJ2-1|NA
TGCGCCAGCAGCCAAGATTTGTACAATGAGCAGTTCTTC
CASSQDLYNEQFF
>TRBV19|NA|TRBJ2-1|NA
TGTGCCAGTAGTCCTTTTAGGGGGGGGGAGCAGTTCTTC
CASSPFRGGEQFF
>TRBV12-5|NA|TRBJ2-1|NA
TGTGCTAGTGGGATGGGACGAGAAGGACCACAGTTCTTC
CASGMGREGPQFF
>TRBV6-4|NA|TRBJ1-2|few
TGTGCCAGCAGTAGCATGAGGGACGGCTACACCTTC
CASSSMRDGYTF
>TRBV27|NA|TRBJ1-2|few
TGTGCCAGCAGATCAAGGGCCCCTGGCTATGGCTACACCTTC
CASRSRAPGYGYTF